This is a list of T cell receptor beta chains from one sample in a study of shared clonotypes between healthy human individuals. Sequenced by immunoSEQ multiplex PCR; TCRdb stores in-frame clones only, minus some. This table has roughly 2,000,000 clones, roughly 94% appearing once. Sequenced: naive CD8+ T cells sorted from blood. Receptor source: a man between 18 and 29 years old in good health. CDR3s include the opening cysteine and the closing phenylalanine or tryptophan. D genes are given only for firm matches. Only part of the rows carry a size: once, few, many, or a class if the clone is expanded.

j_call,clone_size,d_call,v_call,cdr3_nt,cdr3_aa
TRBJ1-2,NA,NA,TRBV6-1,TGTGCCAGCAGTGAAGCCTACAGGGAGGTCCCTAACTATGGCTACACCTTC,CASSEAYREVPNYGYTF
TRBJ1-3,NA,TRBD1,TRBV10-3,TGTGCCATCAGTGAAGGCGGGACAGGGGTACCTGGAAACACCATATATTTT,CAISEGGTGVPGNTIYF
TRBJ2-1,NA,NA,TRBV11-2,TGTGCCAGCAGCTCGGGACCCTCTCCCCGCAATGAGCAGTTCTTC,CASSSGPSPRNEQFF
TRBJ2-1,NA,NA,TRBV5-4,TGTGCCAGCACCCTGACCTGGAACAATGAGCAGTTCTTC,CASTLTWNNEQFF
TRBJ1-2,NA,NA,TRBV30,TGTGCCTGGGATCTGTTTGGGTTGACAGGCTTC,CAWDLFGLTGF
TRBJ1-1,once,NA,TRBV5-3,TGTGCCAGAAGCTTCGCCAGGGCGCACACTGAAGCTTTCTTT,CARSFARAHTEAFF
TRBJ1-1,NA,NA,TRBV4-1,TGCGCCAGCAGCCAAGAAATCGTTAGAGGGCGCGACACTGAAGCTTTCTTT,CASSQEIVRGRDTEAFF
TRBJ1-6,NA,TRBD1,TRBV6-5,TGTGCCAGCAGTCAGGGGGCGTTTAATTCACCCCTCCACTTT,CASSQGAFNSPLHF
TRBJ1-4,once,NA,TRBV11-2,TGTGCCAGCAGTCCTAGGGGGACTAATGAAAAACTGTTTTTT,CASSPRGTNEKLFF
TRBJ1-1,NA,NA,TRBV6-6,TGTGCCAGCAGTTATTCGGTTTACATGAACACTGAAGCTTTCTTT,CASSYSVYMNTEAFF
TRBJ1-5,NA,NA,TRBV27,TGTGCCAGCAGTTTATCGCACCCGGGCAATCAGCCCCAGCATTTT,CASSLSHPGNQPQHF
TRBJ2-7,few,TRBD1,TRBV5-8,TGTGCCAGCAGCTTGTCTGCAGGGGGCTACTACGAGCAGTACTTC,CASSLSAGGYYEQYF
TRBJ1-5,once,TRBD1,TRBV6-6,TGTGCCAGCAACCCAGGGGGCGGTCAGCCCCAGCATTTT,CASNPGGGQPQHF
TRBJ1-6,NA,TRBD1,TRBV28,TGTGCCAGCAGCCCGACGACAGGGAGCTCCTATAATTCACCCCTCCACTTT,CASSPTTGSSYNSPLHF
TRBJ2-7,NA,NA,TRBV4-1,TGCGCCAGCAGCCCCCGGGGTGGGACCCAAGCCTACGAGCAGTACTTC,CASSPRGGTQAYEQYF
TRBJ2-7,NA,NA,TRBV21-1,TGTGCCAGCAGCAAAGGCCTCGAGCAGTACTTC,CASSKGLEQYF
TRBJ1-1,few,NA,TRBV27,TGTGCCAGCAGTTGGGGGGCGGGGGGTGACACTGAAGCTTTCTTT,CASSWGAGGDTEAFF
TRBJ2-7,NA,TRBD1,TRBV29-1,TGCAGCGTTGTGGAGCAGGGGGTTTACGAGCAGTACTTC,CSVVEQGVYEQYF
TRBJ2-7,NA,NA,TRBV27,TGTGCCAGCAGTTTTCCTCACGGGACCCTCAAATTTTACGAGCAGTACTTC,CASSFPHGTLKFYEQYF
TRBJ1-1,NA,TRBD1,TRBV5-8,TGTGCCAGCAGCATCGGACAGGGGAACACTGAAGCTTTCTTT,CASSIGQGNTEAFF
TRBJ1-5,NA,NA,TRBV6-5,TGTGCCAGCAGTTACTCGACGGGACCCCAGCATTTT,CASSYSTGPQHF
TRBJ2-5,NA,TRBD2,TRBV6-1,TGTGCCAGCAGTGATGGGGGAGCGGGGGGCCGTGGGTTGCAAGAGACCCAGTACTTC,CASSDGGAGGRGLQETQYF
TRBJ1-2,NA,NA,TRBV4-3,TGCGCCAGCAGCCAAGACAAGAGCTCCTATGGCTACACCTTC,CASSQDKSSYGYTF
TRBJ2-7,NA,NA,TRBV9,TGTGCCAGCAGCGTAGAGCACGTAGGGGAGCAGTACTTC,CASSVEHVGEQYF
TRBJ1-5,NA,NA,TRBV27,TGTGCCAGCAGGCCCGGGACAAGTAGCAATCAGCCCCAGCATTTT,CASRPGTSSNQPQHF
TRBJ1-5,NA,TRBD1,TRBV5-8,TGTGCCAGCAGCCGAGGTGACAGGGGGAATCAGCCCCAGCATTTT,CASSRGDRGNQPQHF
TRBJ1-4,NA,NA,TRBV4-3,TGCGCCAGCAGCCCCTCGACAGGAGAAAAACTGTTTTTT,CASSPSTGEKLFF
TRBJ2-5,NA,NA,TRBV7-7,TGTGCTAGCAGCTTAGGATTGGGGGTCCAAGAGACCCAGTACTTC,CASSLGLGVQETQYF
TRBJ2-7,once,NA,TRBV6-5,TGTGCCAGCAGAAGTAGGGACAAGTTGTACGAGCAGTACTTC,CASRSRDKLYEQYF
TRBJ1-5,NA,NA,TRBV7-2,TGTGCCAGCAGCCAATTAAAACAGGGATGGCCCCAGCATTTT,CASSQLKQGWPQHF
TRBJ1-2,NA,NA,TRBV15,TGTGCCACCAGCAGAGGGACAGTCCCCTATGGCTACACCTTC,CATSRGTVPYGYTF
TRBJ2-2,NA,NA,TRBV4-1,TGCGCCAGCAGGAACAGGGAGGAGTGGAACACCGGGGAGCTGTTTTTT,CASRNREEWNTGELFF
TRBJ2-7,NA,NA,TRBV2,TGTGCCAGCGGCCTTGGCGGGACCTACGAGCAGTACTTC,CASGLGGTYEQYF
TRBJ2-1,NA,TRBD2,TRBV4-1,TGCGCCAGCAGCCCGTTAGCGGGGGGCCCATCCGACAATGAGCAGTTCTTC,CASSPLAGGPSDNEQFF
TRBJ2-1,NA,TRBD2,TRBV7-7,TGTGCTAGCAGCTTACATAGCGGGATGAGCTACAATGAGCAGTTCTTC,CASSLHSGMSYNEQFF